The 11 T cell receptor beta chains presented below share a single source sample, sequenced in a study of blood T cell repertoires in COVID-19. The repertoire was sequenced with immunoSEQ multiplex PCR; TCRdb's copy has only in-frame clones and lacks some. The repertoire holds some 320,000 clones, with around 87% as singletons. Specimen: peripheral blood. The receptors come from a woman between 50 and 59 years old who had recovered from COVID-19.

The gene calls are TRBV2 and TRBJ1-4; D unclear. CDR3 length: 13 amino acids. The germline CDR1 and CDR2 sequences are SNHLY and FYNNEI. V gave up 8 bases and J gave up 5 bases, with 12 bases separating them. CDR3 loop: CASAAVWNEKLFF. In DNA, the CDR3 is TGTGCCAGCGCGGCAGTTTGGAATGAAAAACTGTTTTTT.

The CDR3 protein is CASSLRGTSGAYEQYF. The CDR3 bases are TGTGCCAGCAGTTTGCGGGGGACTAGCGGGGCCTACGAGCAGTACTTC. The chain joins TRBV28 to TRBJ2-7; 13 nucleotides agree with TRBD2. Germline V gene sequence: CDR1 MDHEN, CDR2 SYDVKM. This CDR3 comprises 16 residues. V lost 3 bases and J lost 2; bases outside the gene matches: 4.

As DNA, the CDR3 is TGTGCCAGCAGTACCCCAGGGGGCCCCGGCAATGAGCAGTTCTTC. Protein sequence: CASSTPGGPGNEQFF. The rearrangement joins TRBV6-5 to TRBJ2-1, with TRBD1 identical over 8 bases. Trimming took 5 bases from V and 6 from J; bases not matched to a gene: 9. CDR1 is MNHEY, CDR2 SVGAGI, per germline. The CDR3 consists of 15 residues.

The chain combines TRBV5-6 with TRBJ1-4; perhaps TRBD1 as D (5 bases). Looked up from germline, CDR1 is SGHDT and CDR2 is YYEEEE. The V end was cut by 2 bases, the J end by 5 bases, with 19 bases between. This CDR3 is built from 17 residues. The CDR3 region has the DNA TGTGCCAGCAGCTTTTTTCGTGGTGGGCCAGGGAATGAAAAACTGTTTTTT. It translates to CASSFFRGGPGNEKLFF.

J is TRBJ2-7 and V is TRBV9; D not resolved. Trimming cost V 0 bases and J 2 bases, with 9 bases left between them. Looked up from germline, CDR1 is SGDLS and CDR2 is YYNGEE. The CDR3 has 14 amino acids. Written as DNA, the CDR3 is TGTGCCAGCAGCGTAGATGCAGGTACCTACGAGCAGTACTTC. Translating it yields CASSVDAGTYEQYF.

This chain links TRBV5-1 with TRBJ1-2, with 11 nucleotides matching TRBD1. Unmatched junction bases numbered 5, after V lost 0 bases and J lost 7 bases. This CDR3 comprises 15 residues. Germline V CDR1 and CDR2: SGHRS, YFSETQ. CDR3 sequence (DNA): TGCGCCAGCAGCTTGGAAGGACAGGGGGCAGGTGGCTACACCTTC. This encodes CASSLEGQGAGGYTF.

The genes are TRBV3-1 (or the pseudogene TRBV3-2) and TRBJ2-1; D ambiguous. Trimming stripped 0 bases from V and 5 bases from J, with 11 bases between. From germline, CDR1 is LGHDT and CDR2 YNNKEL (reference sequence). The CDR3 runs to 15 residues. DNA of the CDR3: TGTGCCAGCAGCCAAGATCACGGTGGTGACAATGAGCAGTTCTTC. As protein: CASSQDHGGDNEQFF.

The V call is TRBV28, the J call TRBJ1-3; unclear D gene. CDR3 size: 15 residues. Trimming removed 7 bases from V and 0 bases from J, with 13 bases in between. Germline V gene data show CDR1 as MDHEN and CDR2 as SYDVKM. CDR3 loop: CASTDNLYSGNTIYF. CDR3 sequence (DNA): TGTGCCAGCACAGACAACCTTTACTCTGGAAACACCATATATTTT.

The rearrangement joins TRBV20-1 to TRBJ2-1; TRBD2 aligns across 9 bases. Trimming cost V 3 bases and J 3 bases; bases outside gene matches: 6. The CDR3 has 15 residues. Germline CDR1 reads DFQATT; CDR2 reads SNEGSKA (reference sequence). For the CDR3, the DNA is TGCAGTGCTAGTGCTAGCGGGACGGGCTACAATGAGCAGTTCTTC. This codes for CSASASGTGYNEQFF.

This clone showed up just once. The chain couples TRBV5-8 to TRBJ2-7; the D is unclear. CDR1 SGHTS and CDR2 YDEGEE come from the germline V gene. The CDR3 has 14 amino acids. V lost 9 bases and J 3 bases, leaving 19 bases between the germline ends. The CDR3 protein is CAIADYVQDYEQYF. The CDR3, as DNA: TGTGCCATCGCAGATTACGTTCAGGACTACGAGCAGTACTTC.

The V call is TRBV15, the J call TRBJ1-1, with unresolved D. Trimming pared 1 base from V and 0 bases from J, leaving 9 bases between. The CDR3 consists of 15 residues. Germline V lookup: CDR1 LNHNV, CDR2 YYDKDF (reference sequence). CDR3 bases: TGTGCCACCAGCAGAGCTGCAGTTATGAACACTGAAGCTTTCTTT. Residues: CATSRAAVMNTEAFF. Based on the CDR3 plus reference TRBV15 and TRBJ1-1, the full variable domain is DAMVIQNPRYQVTQFGKPVTLSCSQTLNHNVMYWYQQKSSQAPKLLFHYYDKDFNNEADTPDNFQSRRPNTSFCFLDIRSPGLGDTAMYLCATSRAAVMNTEAFFGQGTRLTVV.